Presented here are 13 T cell receptor beta chains from one specimen sequenced in a study of shared T cell receptors in the human thymus. Here immunoSEQ multiplex PCR was the method, and the copy in TCRdb shows in-frame clones only, minus some. In the table there are approximately 400,000 clones, just under 95% of which are singletons. Specimen: thymocytes. Receptor source: a human donor.

The V and J genes are TRBV27 and TRBJ1-2, with TRBD1 matching 7 bases. This CDR3 comprises 15 residues. Germline assignment: CDR1 MNHEY and CDR2 SMNVEV (reference sequence). V shed 3 bases, J shed 3 bases, and the junction held 7 bases outside the gene matches. The CDR3 reads CASSFTTGLDYGYTF. CDR3 DNA: TGTGCCAGCAGTTTTACGACAGGGCTGGACTATGGCTACACCTTC.

The rearrangement joins TRBV7-9 to TRBJ2-5, with 9 bases identical to TRBD1. Germline V gives CDR1 SEHNR, CDR2 FQNEAQ (reference sequence). The CDR3 is 14 residues long. V dropped 5 bases and J dropped 3; count of bases not matched to a gene: 4. CDR3 nucleotide sequence: TGTGCCAGCAGCCCATGGACAGGGGAAGAGACCCAGTACTTC. It encodes CASSPWTGEETQYF.

V and J are TRBV10-3 and TRBJ1-5; D call uncertain. CDR3 length: 15 residues. The germline V gene encodes CDR1 ENHRY and CDR2 SYGVKD. The V gene lost 10 bases and the J gene lost 4 bases, with 20 bases spanning the gap. CDR3 residues: CATSKEGPFNQPQHF. The CDR3 DNA follows: TGTGCCACCTCTAAGGAGGGTCCTTTTAATCAGCCCCAGCATTTT.

This chain links TRBV29-1 with TRBJ2-7; the D gene is possibly TRBD1 (5 bases). Germline-derived CDR1 and CDR2 are SQVTM and ANQGSEA. Trimming pared 3 bases from V and 6 bases from J, leaving 12 bases between. The CDR3 is made up of 12 amino acids. The CDR3 is CSVECQGSEQYF. CDR3 coding DNA: TGCAGCGTTGAGTGTCAGGGATCCGAGCAGTACTTC.

About this clone itself: The same CDR3 also results from other DNA sequences found in this sample. V and J are TRBV6-1 and TRBJ2-7; D may be TRBD1 or TRBD2 (5 bases each). The germline gives CDR1 MNHNS, CDR2 SASEGT. The CDR3 length is 13 residues. The CDR3 loop reads CAIGAVESYEQYF. The CDR3 DNA follows: TGTGCAATCGGGGCCGTCGAATCCTACGAGCAGTACTTC.

The genes are TRBV19 and TRBJ1-1; D perhaps matches TRBD1 (5 bases). This CDR3 is built from 13 residues. Germline assignment: CDR1 LNHDA and CDR2 SQIVND (reference sequence). The V gene lost 7 bases and the J gene lost 3 bases, with 12 bases spanning the gap. This chain's CDR3 is CASIGRVDTEAFF. CDR3 nucleotide sequence: TGTGCCAGTATCGGCAGGGTCGACACTGAAGCTTTCTTT. The full variable domain, completed using reference TRBV19 and TRBJ1-1, is DGGITQSPKYLFRKEGQNVTLSCEQNLNHDAMYWYRQDPGQGLRLIYYSQIVNDFQKGDIAEGYSVSREKKESFPLTVTSAQKNPTAFYLCASIGRVDTEAFFGQGTRLTVV.

This clone was seen more than once but under ten times. The gene calls are TRBV10-1 and TRBJ1-1, with D unclear. From germline, CDR1 is WNHNN and CDR2 SYGVQD (reference sequence). V was trimmed by 7 bases and J by 5 bases, leaving 14 bases between them. This CDR3 is built from 13 residues. CDR3 sequence reads: CASMNGVGTEAFF. The CDR3 DNA follows: TGCGCCAGCATGAATGGGGTGGGTACTGAAGCTTTCTTT.

The genes are TRBV4-3 and TRBJ2-4; 9 nucleotides line up with TRBD1. The CDR3 consists of 17 residues. The V gene's germline CDR1 is LGHNA and CDR2 YSLEER. The junction had 5 bases not matched to a gene; V was cut back by 0 bases and J by 2 bases. CDR3 sequence (DNA): TGCGCCAGCAGCCAAGAAGACAGGGGGGCAACCAAAAACATTCAGTACTTC. Amino acid sequence: CASSQEDRGATKNIQYF.

This clone was counted a single time. The J gene is TRBJ2-1, the V gene TRBV7-9; D perhaps matches TRBD1 (5 bases). Trimming removed 10 bases at V and 3 bases at J, with 10 bases between. Germline-derived CDR1 and CDR2 are SEHNR and FQNEAQ (reference sequence). CDR3 length equals 12 residues. The DNA for the CDR3 is TGTGCCACAGGGAAAGGCTACAATGAGCAGTTCTTC. Protein: CATGKGYNEQFF. Full variable domain (outside the CDR3, taken from reference TRBV7-9 and TRBJ2-1): DTGVSQNPRHKITKRGQNVTFRCDPISEHNRLYWYRQTLGQGPEFLTYFQNEAQLEKSRLLSDRFSAERPKGSFSTLEIQRTEQGDSAMYLCATGKGYNEQFFGPGTRLTVL.

V and J are TRBV9 and TRBJ2-3; 7 bases are a match to TRBD2. CDR3 length: 16 amino acids. V lost 5 bases to trimming and J lost 2 bases; unmatched junction nucleotides: 11. Germline loops: CDR1 SGDLS, CDR2 YYNGEE. CDR3 DNA sequence: TGTGCCAGCAGGCCAATTGCTAGCGGAGACACAGATACGCAGTATTTT. Translation gives CASRPIASGDTDTQYF.

This rearrangement joins TRBV5-1 to TRBJ2-1; 9 bases match TRBD1. Germline lookup yields CDR1 SGHRS and CDR2 YFSETQ. V was clipped by 5 bases and J by 9 bases; unmatched bases: 9. The CDR3 covers 14 residues. CDR3: CASRPGTGRSEQFF. In DNA form, the CDR3 reads TGCGCCAGCAGACCCGGGACAGGGCGGAGTGAGCAGTTCTTC.

The chain recombines TRBV30 with TRBJ1-6; no definite D call. The V and J ends lost 1 base and 10 bases respectively, with 17 bases between them. The CDR3 runs to 15 residues. Germline CDR1 and CDR2: GTSNPN and SVGIG (reference sequence). The CDR3 is CAWSAGSSVWSPLHF. CDR3 DNA: TGTGCCTGGAGTGCGGGATCTTCGGTCTGGTCACCCCTCCACTTT.

This clone showed up just once. V gene TRBV19 combines with J gene TRBJ2-5; D possibly uses TRBD1 or TRBD2 (6 bases each). This CDR3 has 18 residues. Trimming cost V 2 bases and J 5 bases, with 24 bases left between them. CDR1 and CDR2 from the germline V gene are LNHDA and SQIVND (reference sequence). In nucleotides, the CDR3 is TGTGCCAGTAGTATAAGGGGGGTAGTAGGAAGTGGGCCGGAGACCCAGTACTTC. Residues: CASSIRGVVGSGPETQYF.